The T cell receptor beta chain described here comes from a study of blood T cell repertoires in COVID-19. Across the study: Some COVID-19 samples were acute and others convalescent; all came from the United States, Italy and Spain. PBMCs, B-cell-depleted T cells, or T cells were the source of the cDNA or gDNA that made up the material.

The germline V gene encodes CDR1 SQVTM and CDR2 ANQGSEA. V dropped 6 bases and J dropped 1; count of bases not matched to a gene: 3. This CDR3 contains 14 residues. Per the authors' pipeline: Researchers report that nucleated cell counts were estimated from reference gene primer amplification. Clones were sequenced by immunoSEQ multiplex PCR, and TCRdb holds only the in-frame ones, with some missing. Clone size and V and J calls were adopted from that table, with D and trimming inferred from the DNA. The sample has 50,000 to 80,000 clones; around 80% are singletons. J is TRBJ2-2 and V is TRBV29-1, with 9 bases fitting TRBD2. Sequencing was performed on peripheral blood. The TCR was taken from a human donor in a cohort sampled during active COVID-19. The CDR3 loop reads CSVKAGGNTGELFF. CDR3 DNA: TGCAGCGTAAAAGCGGGGGGGAACACCGGGGAGCTGTTTTTT.